A single sample is the source of the 22 T cell receptor beta chains below, sequenced in a study of T cell responses to AZD1222 COVID-19 vaccine. Measured with immunoSEQ multiplex PCR; TCRdb has only the in-frame clones, and not every one. The sample contains 200,000 to 250,000 clones, 85% to 95% of which appear only once. The sample was peripheral blood, taken on day 0 of MenACWY control vaccination. These receptors were obtained from an adult in good health.

The rearrangement uses TRBV4-2 and TRBJ2-7, with 9 bases aligning to TRBD2. This CDR3 is 16 amino acids long. Unmatched junction bases numbered 9, after V lost 0 bases and J lost 6 bases. Germline V lookup: CDR1 LGHNA, CDR2 YNFKEQ. The CDR3 DNA sequence: TGTGCCAGCAGCCAAGACTGGGGCGGGGGGGCGTCCGAGCAGTACTTC. Residues: CASSQDWGGGASEQYF.

The chain couples TRBV19 to TRBJ1-6; D is uncertain. CDR1 LNHDA and CDR2 SQIVND come from the germline V gene (reference sequence). The CDR3 extends over 13 amino acids. V lost 5 bases, J lost 6 bases, and 8 bases lay in between. The CDR3 protein is CASSFQVNSPLHF. In nucleotides, the CDR3 is TGTGCCAGTAGTTTCCAGGTTAATTCACCCCTCCACTTT.

The V and J genes are TRBV19 and TRBJ1-1; tentative D call: TRBD1 (6 bases). V was pared by 6 bases and J by 7 bases, with 18 bases between. This CDR3 has 14 amino acids. The germline CDR1 and CDR2 sequences are LNHDA and SQIVND (reference sequence). The CDR3 protein is CASRWQTGAGEAFF. CDR3 nucleotide sequence: TGTGCCAGTAGATGGCAAACGGGGGCGGGTGAAGCTTTCTTT. The full variable domain, with the rest looked up from reference TRBV19 and TRBJ1-1, is DGGITQSPKYLFRKEGQNVTLSCEQNLNHDAMYWYRQDPGQGLRLIYYSQIVNDFQKGDIAEGYSVSREKKESFPLTVTSAQKNPTAFYLCASRWQTGAGEAFFGQGTRLTVV.

The CDR3 DNA reads TGTGCCAGCAGCTTCCAGGGGTTAGCAGGTCAGCCCCAGCATTTT. Translating gives CASSFQGLAGQPQHF. The chain combines TRBV7-2 with TRBJ1-5, with TRBD1 as a possible D gene (6 bases). V lost 3 bases and J 6 bases, leaving 15 bases between the germline ends. The V gene's germline CDR1 is SGHTA and CDR2 FQGNSA. CDR3 length: 15 amino acids.

V usage is TRBV6-2 or TRBV6-3 and J usage is TRBJ1-5; no clear D gene. The CDR3 is made up of 16 amino acids. CDR1 is MNHEY and CDR2 is SVGEGT in the germline V gene. V was clipped by 4 bases and J by 4 bases, with 17 bases between them. CDR3 in DNA: TGTGCCAGCAGTTTCGTGCTCCGGGCGGGTAATCAGCCCCAGCATTTT. Its translation: CASSFVLRAGNQPQHF.

This chain uses TRBV19 with TRBJ2-7; tentative D call: TRBD2 (5 bases). CDR3 length: 19 residues. The V end lost 3 bases, the J end lost 2 bases, and 26 bases lay between the germline ends. Germline loops: CDR1 LNHDA, CDR2 SQIVND (reference sequence). The CDR3: CASSINWGHGIPRTYEQYF. The DNA of the CDR3 is TGTGCCAGTAGTATTAATTGGGGTCACGGGATACCCAGAACCTACGAGCAGTACTTC. Drawing the rest from reference TRBV19 and TRBJ2-7, the complete variable domain is DGGITQSPKYLFRKEGQNVTLSCEQNLNHDAMYWYRQDPGQGLRLIYYSQIVNDFQKGDIAEGYSVSREKKESFPLTVTSAQKNPTAFYLCASSINWGHGIPRTYEQYFGPGTRLTVT.

The chain recombines TRBV27 with TRBJ1-1; 8 bases align to TRBD1. Germline V gene sequence: CDR1 MNHEY, CDR2 SMNVEV (reference sequence). The trim removed 4 bases at V and 8 bases at J, leaving 6 bases unmatched. The CDR3 has 13 residues. Here the CDR3 reads CASSSLTGAEAFF. The CDR3 region has the DNA TGTGCCAGCAGTTCACTGACAGGGGCCGAAGCTTTCTTT.

The chain is built from TRBV24-1 and TRBJ1-3; D not certain. Trimming cost V 1 base and J 4 bases, with 4 bases left between them. There are 13 residues in the CDR3. Germline V lookup: CDR1 KGHDR, CDR2 SFDVKD. CDR3 DNA: TGTGCCACCAGTGATTTAAGGGGAAACACCATATATTTT. It codes for CATSDLRGNTIYF.

This rearrangement joins TRBV7-8 to TRBJ2-6, with D tentatively TRBD1 or TRBD2 (5 bases each). Trimming pared 5 bases from V and 0 bases from J, leaving 11 bases between. CDR1 and CDR2 (germline): SGHVS, FQNEAQ. There are 16 residues in the CDR3. The CDR3: CASSPGTHSGANVLTF. The CDR3 DNA reads TGTGCCAGCAGCCCCGGGACCCACTCTGGGGCCAACGTCCTGACTTTC.

The chain has TRBV4-3 and TRBJ1-3, with D unresolved. This CDR3 comprises 15 residues. The germline CDR1 and CDR2 sequences are LGHNA and YSLEER. V dropped 0 bases and J dropped 3 bases, with 9 bases sitting between them. This CDR3 is CASSQDISIGNTIYF. DNA of the CDR3: TGCGCCAGCAGCCAAGATATATCGATTGGAAACACCATATATTTT.

The chain couples TRBV19 to TRBJ2-1; D is unresolved. V lost 3 bases and J lost 1, with 19 bases in between. Germline values: CDR1 LNHDA, CDR2 SQIVND (reference sequence). The CDR3 has 18 residues. CDR3 loop: CASSMRGVHQSSYNEQFF. DNA for the CDR3: TGTGCCAGTAGTATGAGAGGCGTACACCAGTCATCCTACAATGAGCAGTTCTTC.

Only one count was recorded for this clone. This chain links TRBV7-3 with TRBJ2-7; 9 bases agree with TRBD1. Germline CDR1 is SGHTA and CDR2 is FQGTGA. The CDR3 contains 15 residues. With 3 bases clipped from V and 1 base from J, the junction kept 4 bases outside the gene matches. The CDR3 DNA reads as TGTGCCAGCAGCTTGACCGGGACAGGGTCCTACGAGCAGTACTTC. This translates into CASSLTGTGSYEQYF. Full variable domain (outside the CDR3, taken from reference TRBV7-3 and TRBJ2-7): GAGVSQTPSNKVTEKGKYVELRCDPISGHTALYWYRQSLGQGPEFLIYFQGTGAADDSGLPNDRFFAVRPEGSVSTLKIQRTERGDSAVYLCASSLTGTGSYEQYFGPGTRLTVT.

This clone was seen more than once but under ten times. This chain connects TRBV6-2 or TRBV6-3 to TRBJ1-2; D unresolved. This CDR3 comprises 16 residues. Germline CDR1 and CDR2: MNHEY and SVGEGT. Trimming removed 2 bases from V and 4 bases from J, with 17 bases in between. CDR3 sequence (DNA): TGTGCCAGCAGTTACCCGCCCGCCATGACCCTCTATGGCTACACCTTC. This gives the protein CASSYPPAMTLYGYTF.

There are a few counts of this clone. V and J are TRBV2 and TRBJ1-1; maybe TRBD1 (5 bases). CDR1 and CDR2 from the germline V gene are SNHLY and FYNNEI. This CDR3 has 15 amino acids. Deletions cut 10 bases from V and 0 bases from J, with 18 bases between. The CDR3 region is CATSAEGQVNTEAFF. CDR3 in DNA: TGTGCCACCAGCGCAGAGGGGCAGGTGAACACTGAAGCTTTCTTT.

This CDR3 reads CASSQDRGQGNYGYTF. CDR3 in DNA: TGCGCCAGCAGCCAAGATCGGGGACAGGGTAACTATGGCTACACCTTC. The V gene is TRBV4-1, the J gene TRBJ1-2, with 9 nucleotides matching TRBD1. Trimming cost V 0 bases and J 1 base; bases outside gene matches: 3. Looked up from germline, CDR1 is MGHRA and CDR2 is YSYEKL. The CDR3 length is 16 residues.

The chain recombines TRBV6-2 or TRBV6-3 with TRBJ1-1; TRBD1 matches 7 bases. The CDR3 extends over 14 amino acids. CDR1 MNHEY and CDR2 SVGEGT come from the germline V gene. The J segment lost 7 bases and the V segment lost 2 bases, leaving 7 bases of the junction unmatched. In DNA form, the CDR3 reads TGTGCCAGCAGTTACCCCGGGACAGCAGGTGAAGCTTTCTTT. Translation gives CASSYPGTAGEAFF.

This clone came up once. CDR3 residues: CASSPGPAGTQYF. The CDR3 DNA reads as TGTGCCAGCAGCCCTGGACCCGCGGGTACGCAGTATTTT. The genes are TRBV7-2 and TRBJ2-3, with D tentatively TRBD2 (5 bases). V lost 5 bases and J lost 8, with 14 bases in between. Germline loops: CDR1 SGHTA, CDR2 FQGNSA. The CDR3 has 13 residues.

The chain combines TRBV5-6 with TRBJ1-1; no reliable D call. The V end was cut by 0 bases, the J end by 0 bases, with 12 bases between. Germline CDR1 and CDR2: SGHDT and YYEEEE. The CDR3 sequence is 16 residues long. Written as DNA, the CDR3 is TGTGCCAGCAGCTTGGGGAACGGAGTCATGAACACTGAAGCTTTCTTT. Protein: CASSLGNGVMNTEAFF.

The V call is TRBV29-1, the J call TRBJ1-1; the D is unclear. CDR1 SQVTM and CDR2 ANQGSEA come from the germline V gene. The CDR3 covers 14 residues. The germline V and J ends were trimmed by 2 bases and 1 base, with 11 bases remaining between them. The DNA of the CDR3 is TGCAGCGTTGAAACGGGAGCGGCGAACACTGAAGCTTTCTTT. Translated: CSVETGAANTEAFF.

The V gene is TRBV6-5, the J gene TRBJ2-7; D may be TRBD1 (5 bases). Germline-derived CDR1 and CDR2 are MNHEY and SVGAGI. With 6 bases removed from V and 0 bases from J, the gap between germline ends came to 12 bases. The length of the CDR3 is 14 residues. Written as DNA, the CDR3 is TGTGCCAGCAGAGCAGGGTCCGTCTCCTACGAGCAGTACTTC. This translates into CASRAGSVSYEQYF.

The rearrangement uses TRBV30 and TRBJ2-2; 9 bases match TRBD2. With 3 bases clipped from V and 2 bases from J, the junction kept 4 bases outside the gene matches. The germline gives CDR1 GTSNPN, CDR2 SVGIG (reference sequence). The CDR3 has 15 residues. CDR3 residues: CAWRQRGVNTGELFF. CDR3 DNA sequence: TGTGCCTGGAGACAGCGGGGGGTTAACACCGGGGAGCTGTTTTTT.

This chain uses TRBV6-2 or TRBV6-3 with TRBJ2-2; no firm D call. V was pared by 6 bases and J by 6 bases, with 11 bases between. Germline CDR1 MNHEY, CDR2 SVGEGT. The CDR3 spans 13 residues. CDR3 sequence: CASSLSRAGELFF. The CDR3, as DNA: TGTGCCAGCAGCCTCTCTCGAGCCGGGGAGCTGTTTTTT.